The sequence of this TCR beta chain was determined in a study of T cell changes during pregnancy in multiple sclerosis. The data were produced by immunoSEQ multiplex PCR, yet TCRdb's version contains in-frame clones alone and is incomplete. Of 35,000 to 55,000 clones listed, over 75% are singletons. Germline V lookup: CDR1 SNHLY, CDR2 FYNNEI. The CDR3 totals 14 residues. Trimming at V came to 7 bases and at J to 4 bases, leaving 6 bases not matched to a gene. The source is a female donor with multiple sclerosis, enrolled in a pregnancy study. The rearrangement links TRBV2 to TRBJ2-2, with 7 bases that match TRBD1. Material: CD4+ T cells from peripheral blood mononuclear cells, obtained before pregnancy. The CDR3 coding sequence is TGTGCCAGCACCCGGGACAGCTTCACCGGGGAGCTGTTTTTT. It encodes CASTRDSFTGELFF.